This TCR beta chain was profiled in a study of radiation and T cells in renal cell carcinoma. The sample's treatment: 15 Gy SBRT to primary tumor, nephrectomy 4 weeks later. Nephrectomy followed 15 Gy stereotactic body radiation by 4 weeks. The table lists this clone with many counts. Its target is not known. The CDR3 runs 11 residues. The V gene's germline CDR1 is SGHTA and CDR2 FQGNSA. The V end was cut by 5 bases, the J end by 2 bases, with 3 bases between. The protocol was immunoSEQ multiplex PCR, while the TCRdb copy is restricted to in-frame clones and leaves out a portion. The sample shows around 16,000 clones, about three fifths of them seen only once. Findings and limits, study-wide: Dominant CDR3 motifs were more common in irradiated tumors than controls. Only small tumor regions of roughly 1 g were sampled. Without pretreatment biopsies, baseline tumor clonotype presence was undetermined.

The V call is TRBV7-2, the J call TRBJ2-5; no reliable D call. The sequences come from tumor tissue, collected from a patient whose treatment included radiotherapy and nephrectomy. The TCR was taken from a woman between 65 and 79 years old with renal cell carcinoma. The CDR3 region is CASSIQETQYF. Here the CDR3 DNA reads TGTGCCAGCAGCATACAAGAGACCCAGTACTTC.